This section outlines one TCR beta chain sequence together with its context. Its antigen is unidentified. This CDR3 contains 15 residues. V lost 4 bases to trimming and J lost 12 bases; unmatched junction nucleotides: 14. Germline assignment: CDR1 SGHDT and CDR2 YYEEEE. These data come from a study of T-cell memory formation after mild COVID-19. Whole-study results and caveats: Pre-infection memory carried some responding clones, suggesting that cross-reactive memory joined. Chiefly within CM and EM were the contracting CD4+ clones; CD8+ ones were within EMRA. Clones contracting day 15 to 85 were balanced CD4/CD8; later expanders leaned CD4+.

Each CDR3 protein is one row after TCRdb ran MiXCR on the 5' RACE reads. The table shows 200,000 to 300,000 distinct CDR3 sequences, with 15% to 17% occurring only once. The chain carries TRBV5-6 and TRBJ1-1, with 11 bases fitting TRBD1. The clonotype comes from an adult woman who had mild COVID-19 (a few samples of this study predate the infection). Cell type and time point are not known. Material: PBMCs or a T cell subset sorted from them (not recorded which). CDR3 sequence reads: CASSGIRDRGAVPFF. The CDR3 nucleotides are TGTGCCAGCAGCGGGATTCGGGACAGGGGGGCGGTCCCTTTCTTT.